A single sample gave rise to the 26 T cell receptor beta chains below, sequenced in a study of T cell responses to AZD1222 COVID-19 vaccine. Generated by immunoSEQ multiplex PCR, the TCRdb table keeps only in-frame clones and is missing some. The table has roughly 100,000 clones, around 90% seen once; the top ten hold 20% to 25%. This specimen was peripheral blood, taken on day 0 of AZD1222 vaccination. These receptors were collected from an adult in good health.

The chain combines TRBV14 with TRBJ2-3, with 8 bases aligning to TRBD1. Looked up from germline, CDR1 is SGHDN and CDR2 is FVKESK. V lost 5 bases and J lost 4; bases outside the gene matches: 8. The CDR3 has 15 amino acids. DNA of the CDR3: TGTGCCAGCAGCTTATTGGCAGGGGGCCCAGATACGCAGTATTTT. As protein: CASSLLAGGPDTQYF.

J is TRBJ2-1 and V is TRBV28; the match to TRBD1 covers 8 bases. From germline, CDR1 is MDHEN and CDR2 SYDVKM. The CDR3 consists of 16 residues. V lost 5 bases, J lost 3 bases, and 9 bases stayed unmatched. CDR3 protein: CASSPHGQGNYNEQFF. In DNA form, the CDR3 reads TGTGCCAGCAGTCCCCACGGACAGGGTAACTACAATGAGCAGTTCTTC.

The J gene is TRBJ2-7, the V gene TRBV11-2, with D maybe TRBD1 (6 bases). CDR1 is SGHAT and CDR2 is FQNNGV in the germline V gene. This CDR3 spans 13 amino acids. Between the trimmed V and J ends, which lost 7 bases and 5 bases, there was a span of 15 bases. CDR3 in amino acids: CASTRGQGDEQYF. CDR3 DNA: TGTGCCAGCACCCGGGGACAAGGGGACGAGCAGTACTTC.

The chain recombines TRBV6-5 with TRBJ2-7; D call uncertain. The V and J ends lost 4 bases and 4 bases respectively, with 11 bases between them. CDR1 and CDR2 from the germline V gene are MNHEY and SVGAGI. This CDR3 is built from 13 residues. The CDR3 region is CASSSTTSYEQYF. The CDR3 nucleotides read TGTGCCAGCAGTTCCACCACCTCGTACGAGCAGTACTTC.

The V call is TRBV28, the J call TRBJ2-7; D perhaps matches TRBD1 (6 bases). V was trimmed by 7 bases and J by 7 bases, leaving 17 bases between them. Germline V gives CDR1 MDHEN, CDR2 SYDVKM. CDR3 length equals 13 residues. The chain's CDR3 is CASKSTGIEEQYF. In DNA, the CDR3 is TGTGCCAGCAAATCTACAGGGATAGAAGAGCAGTACTTC.

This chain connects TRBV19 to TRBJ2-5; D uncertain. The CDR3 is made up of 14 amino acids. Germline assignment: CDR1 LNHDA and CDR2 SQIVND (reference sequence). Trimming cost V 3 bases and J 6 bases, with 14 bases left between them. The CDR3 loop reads CASSMLGSGKTQYF. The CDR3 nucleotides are TGTGCCAGTAGTATGCTGGGGTCGGGTAAGACCCAGTACTTC.

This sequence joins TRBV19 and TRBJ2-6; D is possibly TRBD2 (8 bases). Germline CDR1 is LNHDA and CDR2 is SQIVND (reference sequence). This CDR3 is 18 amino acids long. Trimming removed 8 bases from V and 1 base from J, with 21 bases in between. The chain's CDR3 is CASAPGGQGVSGANVLTF. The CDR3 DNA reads TGTGCCAGTGCCCCGGGGGGGCAGGGGGTTTCTGGGGCCAACGTCCTGACTTTC.

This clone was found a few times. The CDR3 spells CSAREMPGYTF. The CDR3 coding sequence is TGCAGTGCTAGAGAGATGCCTGGCTACACCTTC. This sequence joins TRBV20-1 and TRBJ1-2; D unresolved. CDR3 length: 11 amino acids. CDR1 is DFQATT, CDR2 SNEGSKA, per germline (reference sequence). Trimming took 0 bases from V and 7 from J, leaving 6 bases between them.

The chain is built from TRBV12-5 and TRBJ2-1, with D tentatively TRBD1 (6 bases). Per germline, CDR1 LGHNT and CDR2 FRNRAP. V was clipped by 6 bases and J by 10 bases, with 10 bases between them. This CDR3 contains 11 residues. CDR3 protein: CASGTDSEQFF. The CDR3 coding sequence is TGTGCTAGTGGCACGGACAGCGAGCAGTTCTTC. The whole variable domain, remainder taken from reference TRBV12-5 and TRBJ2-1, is DARVTQTPRHKVTEMGQEVTMRCQPILGHNTVFWYRQTMMQGLELLAYFRNRAPLDDSGMPKDRFSAEMPDATLATLKIQPSEPRDSAVYFCASGTDSEQFFGPGTRLTVL.

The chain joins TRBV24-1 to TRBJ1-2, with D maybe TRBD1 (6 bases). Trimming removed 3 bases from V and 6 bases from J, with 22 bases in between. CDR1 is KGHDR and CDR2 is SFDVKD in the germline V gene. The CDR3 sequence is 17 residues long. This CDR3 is CATSDEDSPVRGNGYTF. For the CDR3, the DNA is TGTGCCACCAGTGATGAGGACAGCCCAGTCAGAGGGAATGGCTACACCTTC.

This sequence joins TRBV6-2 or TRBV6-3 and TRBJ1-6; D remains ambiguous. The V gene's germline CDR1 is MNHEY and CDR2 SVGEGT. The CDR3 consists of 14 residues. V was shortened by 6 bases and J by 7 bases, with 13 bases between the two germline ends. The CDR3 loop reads CASSPSGSNSPLHF. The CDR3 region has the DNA TGTGCCAGCAGCCCCTCGGGGTCGAATTCACCCCTCCACTTT.

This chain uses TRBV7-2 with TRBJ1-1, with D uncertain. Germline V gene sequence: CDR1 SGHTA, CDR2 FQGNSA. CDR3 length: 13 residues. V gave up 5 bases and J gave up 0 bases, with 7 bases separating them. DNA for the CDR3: TGTGCCAGCAGCGGACCAATGAACACTGAAGCTTTCTTT. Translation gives CASSGPMNTEAFF.

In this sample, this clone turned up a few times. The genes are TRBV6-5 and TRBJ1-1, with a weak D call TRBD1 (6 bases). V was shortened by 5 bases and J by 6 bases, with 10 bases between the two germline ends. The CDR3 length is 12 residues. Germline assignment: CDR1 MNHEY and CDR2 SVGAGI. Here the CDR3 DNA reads TGTGCCAGCAGTCACAGGGACGCTGAAGCTTTCTTT. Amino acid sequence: CASSHRDAEAFF.

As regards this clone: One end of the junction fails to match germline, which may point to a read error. The CDR3 reads CASSLTYTVYEAGELFF. CDR3 DNA sequence: TGTGCTAGCAGCTTAACTTACACGGTTTATGAGGCCGGGGAGCTGTTTTTT. V gene TRBV7-7 combines with J gene TRBJ2-2; no reliable D call. This CDR3 comprises 17 residues. Germline V CDR1 and CDR2: SSHAT, FNYEAQ (reference sequence).

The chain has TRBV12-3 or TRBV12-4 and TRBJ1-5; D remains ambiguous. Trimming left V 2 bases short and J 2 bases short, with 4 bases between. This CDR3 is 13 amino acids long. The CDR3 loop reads CASSLQGNQPQHF. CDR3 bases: TGTGCCAGCAGTTTACAGGGCAATCAGCCCCAGCATTTT.

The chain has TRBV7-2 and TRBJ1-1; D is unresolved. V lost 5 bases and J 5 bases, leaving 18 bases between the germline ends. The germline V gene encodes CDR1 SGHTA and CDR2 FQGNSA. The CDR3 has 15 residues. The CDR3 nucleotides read TGTGCCAGCAGCCCGACGACGGGCGCGGGGACTGAAGCTTTCTTT. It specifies CASSPTTGAGTEAFF.

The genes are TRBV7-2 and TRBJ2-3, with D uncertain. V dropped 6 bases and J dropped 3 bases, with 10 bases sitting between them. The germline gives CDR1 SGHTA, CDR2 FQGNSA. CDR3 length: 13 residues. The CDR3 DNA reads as TGTGCCAGCAGTCCGGGCTTGACAGATACGCAGTATTTT. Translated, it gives CASSPGLTDTQYF.

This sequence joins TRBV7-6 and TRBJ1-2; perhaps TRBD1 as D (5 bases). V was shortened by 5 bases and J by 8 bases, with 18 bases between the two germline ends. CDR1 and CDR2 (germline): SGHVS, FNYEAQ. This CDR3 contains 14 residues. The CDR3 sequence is CASSPFVGAEGYTF. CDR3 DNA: TGTGCCAGCAGCCCATTTGTAGGGGCGGAGGGCTACACCTTC.

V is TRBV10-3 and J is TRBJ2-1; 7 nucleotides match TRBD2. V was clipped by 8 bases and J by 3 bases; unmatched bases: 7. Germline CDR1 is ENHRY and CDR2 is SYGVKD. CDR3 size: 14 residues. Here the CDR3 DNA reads TGTGCCATCGGGGCCGGGACTAACTACAATGAGCAGTTCTTC. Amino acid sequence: CAIGAGTNYNEQFF.

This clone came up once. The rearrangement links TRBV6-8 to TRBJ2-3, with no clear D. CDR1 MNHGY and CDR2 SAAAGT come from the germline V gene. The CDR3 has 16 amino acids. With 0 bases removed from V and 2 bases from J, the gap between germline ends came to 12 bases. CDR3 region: CASSYSGEIYTDTQYF. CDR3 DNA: TGTGCCAGCAGTTACTCGGGCGAGATCTACACAGATACGCAGTATTTT.

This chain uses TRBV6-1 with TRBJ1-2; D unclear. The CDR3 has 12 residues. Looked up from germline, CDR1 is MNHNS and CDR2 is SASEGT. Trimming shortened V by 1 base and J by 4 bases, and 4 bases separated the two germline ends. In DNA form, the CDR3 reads TGTGCCAGCAGTGAAGAATCCTATGGCTACACCTTC. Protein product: CASSEESYGYTF.

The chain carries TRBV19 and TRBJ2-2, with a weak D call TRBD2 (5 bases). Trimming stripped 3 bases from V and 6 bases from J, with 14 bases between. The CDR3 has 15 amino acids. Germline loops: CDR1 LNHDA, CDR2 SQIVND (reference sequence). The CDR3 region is CASSIYPEGAGELFF. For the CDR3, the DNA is TGTGCCAGTAGTATCTACCCCGAGGGCGCCGGGGAGCTGTTTTTT.

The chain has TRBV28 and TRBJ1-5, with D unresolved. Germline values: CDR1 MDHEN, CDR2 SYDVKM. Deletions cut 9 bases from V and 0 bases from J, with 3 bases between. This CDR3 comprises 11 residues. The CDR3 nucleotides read TGTGCCAGTACTAGCAATCAGCCCCAGCATTTT. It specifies CASTSNQPQHF.

CDR3 in amino acids: CASYTVKGTSGVYNEQFF. CDR3 nucleotides: TGTGCCAGCTACACCGTTAAGGGGACTAGCGGGGTCTACAATGAGCAGTTCTTC. V is TRBV28 and J is TRBJ2-1; 13 nucleotides line up with TRBD2. This CDR3 has 18 residues. Germline CDR1 is MDHEN and CDR2 is SYDVKM. V lost 8 bases and J lost 3; bases outside the gene matches: 13.

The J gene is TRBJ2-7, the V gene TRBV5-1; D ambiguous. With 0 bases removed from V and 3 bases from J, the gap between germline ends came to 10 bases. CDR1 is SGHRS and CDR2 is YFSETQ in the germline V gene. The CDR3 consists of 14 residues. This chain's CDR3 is CASSLGEGFYEQYF. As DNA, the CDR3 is TGCGCCAGCAGCTTGGGGGAAGGCTTCTACGAGCAGTACTTC.

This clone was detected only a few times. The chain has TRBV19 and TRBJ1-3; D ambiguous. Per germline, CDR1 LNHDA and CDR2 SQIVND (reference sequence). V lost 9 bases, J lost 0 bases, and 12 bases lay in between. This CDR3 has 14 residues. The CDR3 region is CASQRTVSGNTIYF. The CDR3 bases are TGTGCCAGCCAAAGGACGGTCTCTGGAAACACCATATATTTT.